Here is one TCR beta chain with its context. What it binds is unknown. The record originates from a study of shared clonotypes between healthy human individuals. Study summary: Three plates were used per donor for CD4 naive, three for CD4 memory, two for CD8 naive and one for CD8 memory.

The study, taken as a whole, reports: Investigators expected sequencing depth to affect clonotype sharing among donors.

Study processing details: Junction-only immunoSEQ data arrived without quality scores, meaning filtering differed. Using immunoSEQ multiplex PCR, the repertoire was profiled, and TCRdb retains in-frame clones only, with some absent. V, J and clone size are those of that table, while D and trimming were read from the DNA. The sample shows over 2 million clones, approximately 90% of them seen only once. What was sequenced was naive CD4+ T cells from PBMCs. Subset described: CD45RA+ positively selected. This receptor was taken from a man younger than 30 in good health. Some clones in this sample may be carry-over from other donors' samples.

The CDR3 DNA reads TGTGCCAGCAGTTCACAGCCTAGCAATCAGCCCCAGCATTTT. Translated, it gives CASSSQPSNQPQHF. This rearrangement joins TRBV6-5 to TRBJ1-5; D gene unclear. CDR1 is MNHEY, CDR2 SVGAGI, per germline. The CDR3 consists of 14 residues. V lost 4 bases and J 0 bases, leaving 7 bases between the germline ends.